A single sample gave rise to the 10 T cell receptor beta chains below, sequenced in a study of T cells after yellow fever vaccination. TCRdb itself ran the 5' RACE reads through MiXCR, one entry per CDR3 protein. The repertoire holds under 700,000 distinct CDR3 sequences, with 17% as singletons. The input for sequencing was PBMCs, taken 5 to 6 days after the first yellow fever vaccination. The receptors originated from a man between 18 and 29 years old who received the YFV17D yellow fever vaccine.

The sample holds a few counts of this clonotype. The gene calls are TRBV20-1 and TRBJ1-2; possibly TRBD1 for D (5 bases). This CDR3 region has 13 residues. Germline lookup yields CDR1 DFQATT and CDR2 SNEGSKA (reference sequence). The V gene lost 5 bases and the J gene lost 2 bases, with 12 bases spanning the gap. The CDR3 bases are TGCAGTGCTCAAACTGGGGGGAACTATGGCTACACCTTC. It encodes CSAQTGGNYGYTF.

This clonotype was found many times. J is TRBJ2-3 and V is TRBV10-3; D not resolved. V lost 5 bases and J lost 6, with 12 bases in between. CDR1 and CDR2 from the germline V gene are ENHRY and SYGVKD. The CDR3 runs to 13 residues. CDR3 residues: CAISFRQGDTQYF. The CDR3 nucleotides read TGTGCCATCAGTTTCAGGCAAGGGGATACGCAGTATTTT.

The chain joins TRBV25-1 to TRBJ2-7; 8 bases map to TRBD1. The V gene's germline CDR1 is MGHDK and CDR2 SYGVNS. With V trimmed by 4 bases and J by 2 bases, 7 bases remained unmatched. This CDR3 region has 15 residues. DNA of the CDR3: TGTGCCAGCAGTGCGGGAGCAGGGGGCGCCTACGAGCAGTACGTC. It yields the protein CASSAGAGGAYEQYV.

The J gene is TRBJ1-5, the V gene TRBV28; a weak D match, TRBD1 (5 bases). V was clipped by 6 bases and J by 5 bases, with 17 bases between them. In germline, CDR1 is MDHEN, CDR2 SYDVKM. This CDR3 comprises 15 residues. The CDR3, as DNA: TGTGCCAGCAGCCCGGGCGGTAGGGGTGATCAGCCCCAGCATTTT. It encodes CASSPGGRGDQPQHF.

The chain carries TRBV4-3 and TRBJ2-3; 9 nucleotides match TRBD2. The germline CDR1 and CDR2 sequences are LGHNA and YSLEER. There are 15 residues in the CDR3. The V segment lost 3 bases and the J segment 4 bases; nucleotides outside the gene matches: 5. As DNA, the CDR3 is TGCGCCAGCAGCCACCGACTAGCGGCTTCAGATACGCAGTATTTT. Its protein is CASSHRLAASDTQYF.

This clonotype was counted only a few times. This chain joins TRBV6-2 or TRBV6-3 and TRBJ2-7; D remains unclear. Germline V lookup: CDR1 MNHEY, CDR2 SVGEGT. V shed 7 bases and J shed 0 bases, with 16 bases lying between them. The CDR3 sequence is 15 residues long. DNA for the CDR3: TGTGCCAGCACTAACAGCGTCCTAAGCTCCTACGAGCAGTACTTC. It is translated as CASTNSVLSSYEQYF.

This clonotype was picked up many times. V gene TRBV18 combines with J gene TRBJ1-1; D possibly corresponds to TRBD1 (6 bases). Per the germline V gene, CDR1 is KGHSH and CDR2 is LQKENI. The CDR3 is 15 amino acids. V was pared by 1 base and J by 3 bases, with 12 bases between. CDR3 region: CASSPRTQGHTEAFF. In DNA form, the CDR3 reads TGTGCCAGCTCACCACGAACACAGGGACACACTGAAGCTTTCTTT.

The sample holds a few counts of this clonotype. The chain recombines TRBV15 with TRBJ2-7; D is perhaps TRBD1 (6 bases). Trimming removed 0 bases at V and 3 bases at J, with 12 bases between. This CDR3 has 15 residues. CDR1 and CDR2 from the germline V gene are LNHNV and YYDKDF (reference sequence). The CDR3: CATSREPDSIYEQYF. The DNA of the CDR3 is TGTGCCACCAGCAGAGAACCGGACAGTATCTACGAGCAGTACTTC.

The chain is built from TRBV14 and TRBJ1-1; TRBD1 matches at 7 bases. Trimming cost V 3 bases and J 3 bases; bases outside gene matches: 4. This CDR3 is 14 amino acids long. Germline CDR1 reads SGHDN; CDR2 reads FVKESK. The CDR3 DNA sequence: TGTGCCAGCAGCCAGGACACAGGGGACACTGAAGCTTTCTTT. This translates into CASSQDTGDTEAFF.

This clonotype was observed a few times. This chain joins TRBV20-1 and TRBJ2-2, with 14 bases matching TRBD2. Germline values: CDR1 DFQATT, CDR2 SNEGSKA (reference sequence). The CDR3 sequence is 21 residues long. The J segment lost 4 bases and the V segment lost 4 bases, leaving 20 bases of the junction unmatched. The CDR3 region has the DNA TGCAGTGCTACCTCCAGTTTGGGGACTAGCGGGGGCCAGCATATCACCGGGGAGCTGTTTTTT. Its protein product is CSATSSLGTSGGQHITGELFF.